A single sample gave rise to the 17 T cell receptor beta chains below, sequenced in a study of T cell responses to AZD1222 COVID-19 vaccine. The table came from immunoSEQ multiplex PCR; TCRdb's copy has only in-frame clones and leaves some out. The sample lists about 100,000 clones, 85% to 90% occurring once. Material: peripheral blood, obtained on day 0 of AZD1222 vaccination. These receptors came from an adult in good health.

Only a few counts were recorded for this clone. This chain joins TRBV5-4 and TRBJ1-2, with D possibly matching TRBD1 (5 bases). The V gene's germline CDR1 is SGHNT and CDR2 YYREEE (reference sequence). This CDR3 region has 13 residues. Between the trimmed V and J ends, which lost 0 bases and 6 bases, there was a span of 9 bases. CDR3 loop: CASSLETEDGYTF. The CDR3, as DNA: TGTGCCAGCAGCTTGGAGACAGAGGATGGCTACACCTTC.

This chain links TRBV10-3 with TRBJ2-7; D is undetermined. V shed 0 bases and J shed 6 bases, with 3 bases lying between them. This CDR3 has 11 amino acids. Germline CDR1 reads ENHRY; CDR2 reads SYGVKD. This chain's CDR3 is CAISESIEQYF. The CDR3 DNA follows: TGTGCCATCAGTGAGTCGATCGAGCAGTACTTC.

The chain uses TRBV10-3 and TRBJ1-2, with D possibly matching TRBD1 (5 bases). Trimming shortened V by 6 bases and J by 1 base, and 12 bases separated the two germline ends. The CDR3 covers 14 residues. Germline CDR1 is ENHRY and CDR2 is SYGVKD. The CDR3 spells CAISGDLLNYGYTF. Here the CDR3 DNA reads TGTGCCATCAGCGGGGACCTCCTTAACTATGGCTACACCTTC.

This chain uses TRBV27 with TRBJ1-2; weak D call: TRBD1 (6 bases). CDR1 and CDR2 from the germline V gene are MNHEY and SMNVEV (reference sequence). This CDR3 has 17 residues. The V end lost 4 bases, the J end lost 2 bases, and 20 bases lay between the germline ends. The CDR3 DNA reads TGTGCCAGCAGTTCAACTGTGGCCGCGGGGGCCAACTATGGCTACACCTTC. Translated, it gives CASSSTVAAGANYGYTF.

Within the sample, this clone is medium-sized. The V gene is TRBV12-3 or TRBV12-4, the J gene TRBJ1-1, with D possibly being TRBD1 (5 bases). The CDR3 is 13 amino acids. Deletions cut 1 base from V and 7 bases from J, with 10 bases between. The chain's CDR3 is CASSLGGGGEAFF. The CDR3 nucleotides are TGTGCCAGCAGTTTAGGGGGTGGGGGTGAAGCTTTCTTT.

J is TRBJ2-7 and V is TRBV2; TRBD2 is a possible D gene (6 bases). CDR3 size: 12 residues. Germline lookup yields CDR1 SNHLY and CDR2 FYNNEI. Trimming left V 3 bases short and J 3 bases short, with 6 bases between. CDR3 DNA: TGTGCCAGCAGTGAGGGACTCTACGAGCAGTACTTC. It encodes CASSEGLYEQYF.

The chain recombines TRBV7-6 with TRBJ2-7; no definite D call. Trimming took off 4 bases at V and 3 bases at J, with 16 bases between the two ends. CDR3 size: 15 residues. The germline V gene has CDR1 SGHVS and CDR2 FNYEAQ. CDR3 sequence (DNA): TGTGCCAGCAGCTGGAAGAGATCGGCGGACTACGAGCAGTACTTC. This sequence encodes CASSWKRSADYEQYF.

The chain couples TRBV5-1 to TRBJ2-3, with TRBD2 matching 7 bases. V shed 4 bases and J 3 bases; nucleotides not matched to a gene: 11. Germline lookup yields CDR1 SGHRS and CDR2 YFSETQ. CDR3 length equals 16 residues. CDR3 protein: CASSPSRLARTDTQYF. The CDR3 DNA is TGCGCCAGCAGCCCCTCCCGACTAGCTAGAACAGATACGCAGTATTTT.

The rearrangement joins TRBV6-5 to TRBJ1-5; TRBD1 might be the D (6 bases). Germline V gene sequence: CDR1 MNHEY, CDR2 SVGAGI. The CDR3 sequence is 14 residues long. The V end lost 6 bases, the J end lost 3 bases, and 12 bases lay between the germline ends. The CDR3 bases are TGTGCCAGCAGCCTCGGACAGATCAATCAGCCCCAGCATTTT. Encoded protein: CASSLGQINQPQHF.

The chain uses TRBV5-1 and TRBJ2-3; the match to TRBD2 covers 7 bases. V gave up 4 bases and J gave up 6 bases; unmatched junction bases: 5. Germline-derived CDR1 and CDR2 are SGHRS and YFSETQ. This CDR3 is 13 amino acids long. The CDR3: CASSRAGGDTQYF. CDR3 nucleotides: TGCGCCAGCAGCCGGGCCGGGGGGGATACGCAGTATTTT.

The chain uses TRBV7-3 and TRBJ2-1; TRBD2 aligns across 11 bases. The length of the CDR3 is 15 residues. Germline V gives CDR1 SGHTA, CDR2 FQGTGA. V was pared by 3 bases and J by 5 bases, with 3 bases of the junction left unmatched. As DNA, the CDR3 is TGTGCCAGCAGCTTTCGACTAGCGGGGAACAATGAGCAGTTCTTC. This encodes CASSFRLAGNNEQFF.

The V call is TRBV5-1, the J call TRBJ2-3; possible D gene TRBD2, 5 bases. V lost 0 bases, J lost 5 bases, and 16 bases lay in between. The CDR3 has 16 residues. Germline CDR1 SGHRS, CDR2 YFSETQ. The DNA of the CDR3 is TGCGCCAGCAGCTTGGCCTCTGGTACGGCGGGAGATACGCAGTATTTT. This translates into CASSLASGTAGDTQYF. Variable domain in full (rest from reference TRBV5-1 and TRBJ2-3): KAGVTQTPRYLIKTRGQQVTLSCSPISGHRSVSWYQQTPGQGLQFLFEYFSETQRNKGNFPGRFSGRQFSNSRSEMNVSTLELGDSALYLCASSLASGTAGDTQYFGPGTRLTVL.

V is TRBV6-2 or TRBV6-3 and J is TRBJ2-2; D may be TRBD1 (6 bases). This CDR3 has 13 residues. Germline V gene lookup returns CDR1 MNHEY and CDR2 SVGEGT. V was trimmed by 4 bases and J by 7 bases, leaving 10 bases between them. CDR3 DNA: TGTGCCAGCAGTTTGGACAGTTACGGGGAGCTGTTTTTT. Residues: CASSLDSYGELFF.

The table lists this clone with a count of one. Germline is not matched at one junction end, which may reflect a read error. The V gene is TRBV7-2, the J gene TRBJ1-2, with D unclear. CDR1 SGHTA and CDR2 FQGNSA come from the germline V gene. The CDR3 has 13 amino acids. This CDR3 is CASSSRVNYGYAF. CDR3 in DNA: TGTGCCAGCAGCTCACGGGTTAACTATGGCTACGCCTTC.

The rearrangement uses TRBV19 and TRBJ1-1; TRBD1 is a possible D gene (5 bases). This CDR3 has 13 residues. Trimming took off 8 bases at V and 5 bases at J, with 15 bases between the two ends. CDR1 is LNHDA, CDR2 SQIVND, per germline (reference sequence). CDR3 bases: TGTGCCAGTGCGTGGGGGAGAGAGACTGAAGCTTTCTTT. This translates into CASAWGRETEAFF.

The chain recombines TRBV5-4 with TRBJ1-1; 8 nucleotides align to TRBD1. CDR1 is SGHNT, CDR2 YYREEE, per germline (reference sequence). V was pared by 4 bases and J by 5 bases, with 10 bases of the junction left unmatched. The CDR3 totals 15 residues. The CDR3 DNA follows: TGTGCCAGCAGCGGAGAACGACAGGGGCGGACTGAAGCTTTCTTT. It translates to CASSGERQGRTEAFF.

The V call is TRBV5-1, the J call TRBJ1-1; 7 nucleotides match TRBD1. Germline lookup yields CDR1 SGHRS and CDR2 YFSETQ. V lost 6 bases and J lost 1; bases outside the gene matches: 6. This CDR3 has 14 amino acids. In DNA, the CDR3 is TGCGCCAGCACCCGGGACAGATGGAACACTGAAGCTTTCTTT. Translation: CASTRDRWNTEAFF.